The 18 T cell receptor beta chains listed next were all sequenced from one sample in a study of cytomegalovirus exposure and HLA in healthy donors. The PCR contained 60 Vbeta and 13 Jbeta primers. Generated by immunoSEQ multiplex PCR, the TCRdb table keeps only in-frame clones and is missing some. The data contain approximately 130,000 clones, 79% of them singletons. Sequenced sample: PBMCs. The origin of the receptors is a male donor in good health and CMV-seronegative.

The chain carries TRBV5-6 and TRBJ2-1; D uncertain. The CDR3 sequence is 13 residues long. V gave up 2 bases and J gave up 4 bases, with 7 bases separating them. Germline CDR1 and CDR2: SGHDT and YYEEEE. The CDR3 nucleotides are TGTGCCAGCAGCTTCGGGTCGTACAATGAGCAGTTCTTC. Translated, it gives CASSFGSYNEQFF. The variable domain in full, with the rest retrieved from reference TRBV5-6 and TRBJ2-1, is DAGVTQSPTHLIKTRGQQVTLRCSPKSGHDTVSWYQQALGQGPQFIFQYYEEEERQRGNFPDRFSGHQFPNYSSELNVNALLLGDSALYLCASSFGSYNEQFFGPGTRLTVL.

J is TRBJ1-5 and V is TRBV5-1; the match to TRBD1 covers 8 bases. Germline CDR1 SGHRS, CDR2 YFSETQ. Trimming cost V 5 bases and J 3 bases; bases outside gene matches: 4. The CDR3 runs to 14 residues. The CDR3 spells CASSPGGLNQPQHF. The CDR3 DNA sequence: TGCGCCAGCAGTCCAGGGGGCCTCAATCAGCCCCAGCATTTT.

The gene calls are TRBV29-1 and TRBJ2-5, with D perhaps TRBD2 (6 bases). This CDR3 has 11 residues. V was clipped by 5 bases and J by 4 bases, with 8 bases between them. Per the germline V gene, CDR1 is SQVTM and CDR2 is ANQGSEA. The CDR3 loop reads CSVLGLETQYF. The CDR3 region has the DNA TGCAGCGTTCTGGGACTAGAGACCCAGTACTTC.

The V call is TRBV7-9, the J call TRBJ1-1; tentative D call: TRBD1 (6 bases). Germline assignment: CDR1 SEHNR and CDR2 FQNEAQ (reference sequence). With 4 bases removed from V and 6 bases from J, the gap between germline ends came to 21 bases. The CDR3 has 16 amino acids. CDR3 in DNA: TGTGCCAGCAGCTCAGTGGGGGCAAACAGGGACGCTGAAGCTTTCTTT. Its protein product is CASSSVGANRDAEAFF.

The chain carries TRBV9 and TRBJ1-2; 7 nucleotides agree with TRBD1. The CDR3 runs 18 residues. V was clipped by 0 bases and J by 0 bases; unmatched bases: 11. Germline lookup yields CDR1 SGDLS and CDR2 YYNGEE. DNA for the CDR3: TGTGCCAGCAGCGTAGCAAGGGACCGGGACAGTCCTAACTATGGCTACACCTTC. Amino acids: CASSVARDRDSPNYGYTF.

This clone has only one observation. CDR3 coding DNA: TGTGCCAGCAGTACCCAGGGGGGTCAGCCCCAGCATTTT. Its translation is CASSTQGGQPQHF. The chain is built from TRBV6-4 and TRBJ1-5; 7 nucleotides match TRBD1. With V trimmed by 5 bases and J by 6 bases, 4 bases remained unmatched. This CDR3 has 13 residues. The germline V gene has CDR1 MRHNA and CDR2 SNTAGT.

This clone has a single count. V gene TRBV5-1 combines with J gene TRBJ2-5, with D possibly matching TRBD1 (6 bases). The DNA matches TRBJ2-7 better at its end, which makes the J call doubtful. The V gene's germline CDR1 is SGHRS and CDR2 YFSETQ. The CDR3 is 15 residues long. The CDR3 region is CASSPRQVSAYEQYF. In nucleotides, the CDR3 is TGCGCCAGCAGCCCTAGACAGGTTTCAGCCTACGAGCAGTACTTC.

This clone was seen a single time. The chain carries TRBV30 and TRBJ1-3, with 9 bases that match TRBD1. CDR1 and CDR2 (germline): GTSNPN, SVGIG (reference sequence). The V gene end was trimmed by 3 bases and the J gene end by 2 bases; junction bases not matched to a gene: 8. The CDR3 length is 16 residues. CDR3 protein: CAWSAGTGKAGNTIYF. CDR3 sequence (DNA): TGTGCCTGGAGCGCCGGGACAGGGAAAGCTGGAAACACCATATATTTT.

A single count supports this clone. The sample contains more than one DNA sequence encoding this CDR3. The chain joins TRBV5-6 to TRBJ2-5; TRBD2 matches at 11 bases. The CDR3 spans 16 residues. Germline CDR1 reads SGHDT; CDR2 reads YYEEEE. V lost 2 bases, J lost 1 base, and 4 bases stayed unmatched. The CDR3 DNA follows: TGTGCCAGCAGCTTTAGCGGGGGGGCCAGCCAAGAGACCCAGTACTTC. It specifies CASSFSGGASQETQYF.

The chain links TRBV5-4 to TRBJ2-2, with D perhaps matching TRBD1 (6 bases). CDR1 SGHNT and CDR2 YYREEE come from the germline V gene (reference sequence). The CDR3 loop spans 15 amino acids. V was trimmed by 0 bases and J by 4 bases, leaving 10 bases between them. This CDR3 is CASSLDQGFTGELFF. The DNA of the CDR3 is TGTGCCAGCAGCTTGGATCAGGGGTTCACCGGGGAGCTGTTTTTT.

This chain links TRBV5-4 with TRBJ1-1; D perhaps matches TRBD1 (6 bases). V lost 3 bases, J lost 1 base, and 13 bases lay in between. CDR3 size: 15 residues. Per germline, CDR1 SGHNT and CDR2 YYREEE (reference sequence). CDR3 DNA: TGTGCCAGCAGCTCACCCGGACAGCCGAACACTGAAGCTTTCTTT. Residues: CASSSPGQPNTEAFF.

This clone was detected only once. The chain couples TRBV11-2 to TRBJ1-1; D ambiguous. The CDR3 length is 12 residues. V lost 3 bases to trimming and J lost 8 bases, with 10 bases between them. Germline V gives CDR1 SGHAT, CDR2 FQNNGV. CDR3 amino acids: CASSLDTEEAFF. The CDR3, as DNA: TGTGCCAGCAGCTTGGATACAGAGGAAGCTTTCTTT.

V usage is TRBV7-2 and J usage is TRBJ1-2; D not resolved. Germline values: CDR1 SGHTA, CDR2 FQGNSA. The CDR3 totals 16 residues. Trimming left V 1 base short and J 0 bases short, with 12 bases between. The CDR3 sequence is CASSLGRSFTNYGYTF. The DNA of the CDR3 is TGTGCCAGCAGCTTAGGTAGAAGTTTCACTAACTATGGCTACACCTTC.

The chain joins TRBV7-9 to TRBJ1-1, with D possibly matching TRBD1 (5 bases). The CDR3 is made up of 14 amino acids. Germline CDR1 and CDR2: SEHNR and FQNEAQ (reference sequence). V shed 5 bases and J shed 1 base, with 11 bases lying between them. The chain's CDR3 is CASSAGRQNTEAFF. CDR3 coding DNA: TGTGCCAGCAGCGCGGGACGGCAGAACACTGAAGCTTTCTTT. The variable domain in full, with the rest retrieved from reference TRBV7-9 and TRBJ1-1, is DTGVSQNPRHKITKRGQNVTFRCDPISEHNRLYWYRQTLGQGPEFLTYFQNEAQLEKSRLLSDRFSAERPKGSFSTLEIQRTEQGDSAMYLCASSAGRQNTEAFFGQGTRLTVV.

V is TRBV6-6 and J is TRBJ1-2, with 10 bases lining up with TRBD1. The ends lost 7 bases at V and 7 bases at J; junction bases unmatched: 9. CDR1 and CDR2 from the germline V gene are MNHNY and SVGAGI (reference sequence). The CDR3 extends over 14 amino acids. CDR3 nucleotides: TGTGCCAGCACCACCGGGACAGGGGTGCGTGGCTACACCTTC. Amino acid sequence: CASTTGTGVRGYTF.

The V and J genes are TRBV18 and TRBJ1-2; 9 bases line up with TRBD1. This CDR3 is 14 amino acids long. Germline V lookup: CDR1 KGHSH, CDR2 LQKENI. With V trimmed by 8 bases and J by 6 bases, 10 bases remained unmatched. Written as DNA, the CDR3 is TGTGCCAGCGCCTTTGACAGGGGGTACGATGGCTACACCTTC. This codes for CASAFDRGYDGYTF.

The chain joins TRBV5-4 to TRBJ1-3; D is possibly TRBD1 (5 bases). CDR3 size: 15 residues. The germline V and J ends were trimmed by 3 bases and 0 bases, with 10 bases remaining between them. CDR1 and CDR2 from the germline V gene are SGHNT and YYREEE (reference sequence). Here the CDR3 reads CASSSQASSGNTIYF. The CDR3 nucleotides are TGTGCCAGCAGCTCACAGGCCAGCTCTGGAAACACCATATATTTT.

This chain joins TRBV30 and TRBJ1-2; D remains unclear. This CDR3 has 13 residues. The V end was cut by 2 bases, the J end by 3 bases, with 10 bases between. Germline CDR1 is GTSNPN and CDR2 is SVGIG (reference sequence). The CDR3 is CAWSWRQHYGYTF. The CDR3 DNA sequence: TGTGCCTGGAGTTGGCGGCAGCACTATGGCTACACCTTC.